This note documents a single T cell receptor beta chain sequence. These data belong to a study of control samples from healthy donors and cancer patients. Profiling relied on immunoSEQ multiplex PCR, and the TCRdb table lists in-frame clones only, not all of them. The table lists 70,000 to 100,000 clones, roughly 90% of them singletons. Germline V gene lookup returns CDR1 SGHTA and CDR2 FQGTGA. The CDR3 sequence is 14 residues long. Trimming removed 4 bases from V and 5 bases from J; junction bases left unmatched: 3. The genes are TRBV7-3 and TRBJ2-3, with 10 bases aligning to TRBD1. The origin of this receptor is a woman aged 55-69 years with head and neck cancer. Sequencing was done on a sample of PBMCs. In DNA form, the CDR3 reads TGTGCCAGCAGCTCCGGGACAGGGGAAGATACGCAGTATTTT. It yields the protein CASSSGTGEDTQYF.